These T cell receptor beta chains were read from a single sample in a study of shared clonotypes between healthy human individuals. The assay was immunoSEQ multiplex PCR, and TCRdb's table has in-frame clones only and misses some. This sample carries about 2 million clones, 85% to 95% of them seen once, and the ten largest clones take 0.9% to 1.4%. Sequenced sample: naive CD8+ T cells sorted from blood. The receptors shown here come from a man aged 18 to 30 in good health. CDR3s include the opening cysteine and the closing phenylalanine or tryptophan. Fields, in order: V gene, D gene, J gene, CDR3 protein. D genes are given only for firm matches.

v_gene: TRBV7-6
d_gene: .
j_gene: TRBJ1-4
CDR3aa: CASSLDLGEKLFF

v_gene: TRBV15
d_gene: .
j_gene: TRBJ2-1
CDR3aa: CATSTATDNEQFF

v_gene: TRBV7-9
d_gene: .
j_gene: TRBJ1-1
CDR3aa: CASSSGIQNAEAFF

v_gene: TRBV4-1
d_gene: .
j_gene: TRBJ2-7
CDR3aa: CASSQDSGTSYEQYF

v_gene: TRBV28
d_gene: .
j_gene: TRBJ1-6
CDR3aa: CASSTTGINSPLHF

v_gene: TRBV5-4
d_gene: TRBD1
j_gene: TRBJ2-7
CDR3aa: CASSLGQGASYEQYF

v_gene: TRBV29-1
d_gene: .
j_gene: TRBJ2-2
CDR3aa: CSVDNTGELFF

v_gene: TRBV29-1
d_gene: TRBD2
j_gene: TRBJ2-7
CDR3aa: CSVLLAGAGEQYF

v_gene: TRBV5-6
d_gene: .
j_gene: TRBJ2-7
CDR3aa: CASSFGAVYEQYF

v_gene: TRBV7-2
d_gene: TRBD1
j_gene: TRBJ2-7
CDR3aa: CASSYNRAGGLYEQYF

v_gene: TRBV7-9
d_gene: TRBD2
j_gene: TRBJ2-5
CDR3aa: CASSSPTRLAGVETQYF

v_gene: TRBV7-3
d_gene: .
j_gene: TRBJ2-3
CDR3aa: CASSLYGGTDTQYF

v_gene: TRBV5-6
d_gene: .
j_gene: TRBJ2-7
CDR3aa: CASSLGQDLSYEQYF

v_gene: TRBV10-2
d_gene: .
j_gene: TRBJ1-5
CDR3aa: CASRDDSNQPQHF

v_gene: TRBV10-1
d_gene: .
j_gene: TRBJ2-7
CDR3aa: CASSEGSYEQYF